This passage covers 13 T cell receptor beta chains from one sample sequenced in a study of beta chain features in type 1 diabetes. The entirety of the isolated RNA underwent reverse transcription, so expressed TCRB transcripts were sequenced. The method was immunoSEQ multiplex PCR; TCRdb's version includes in-frame clones alone and lacks a portion of them. The top ten clones hold about 0.018% of a sample with 350,000 to 400,000 clones, around 16% of them seen once. The source material was naive CD4+ T cells from blood. The receptors here all came from a woman between 18 and 29 years old in good health.

This clone has only a few counts. V and J are TRBV30 and TRBJ2-2; 11 positions agree with TRBD2. Trimming took 4 bases from V and 2 from J; bases not matched to a gene: 9. Germline CDR1 is GTSNPN and CDR2 is SVGIG (reference sequence). This CDR3 contains 17 residues. Written as DNA, the CDR3 is TGTGCCTGGATTCTTCCGGGACTAGCGGAAAACACCGGGGAGCTGTTTTTT. It translates to CAWILPGLAENTGELFF.

This clone was counted only a few times. One junction end disagrees with the germline gene, perhaps due to a read error. In the same sample, other DNA sequences code for this CDR3. The rearrangement joins TRBV4-1 to TRBJ2-7; 9 nucleotides line up with TRBD1. The CDR3 is 14 amino acids. Per the germline V gene, CDR1 is MGHRA and CDR2 is YSYEKL. The CDR3 coding sequence is TGTGCCAGCACCTTCGGGACAGGGTTTGCCGAGCAGTACTTC. This translates into CASTFGTGFAEQYF.

The gene calls are TRBV25-1 and TRBJ1-2; TRBD1 aligns across 8 bases. Unmatched junction bases numbered 10, after V lost 3 bases and J lost 7 bases. The CDR3 contains 15 residues. The germline CDR1 and CDR2 sequences are MGHDK and SYGVNS. The chain's CDR3 is CASSDLQGGRGGYTF. CDR3 nucleotides: TGTGCCAGCAGTGATTTACAGGGGGGAAGAGGTGGCTACACCTTC.

The chain is built from TRBV5-1 and TRBJ2-3; D is perhaps TRBD2 (6 bases). CDR3 length: 16 amino acids. The V and J ends lost 0 bases and 0 bases respectively, with 11 bases between them. In germline, CDR1 is SGHRS, CDR2 YFSETQ. CDR3 bases: TGCGCCAGCAGCTTGGCCGCGCGGGGAAGCACAGATACGCAGTATTTT. This codes for CASSLAARGSTDTQYF.

This clone appeared a few times. This chain joins TRBV4-2 and TRBJ2-7, with no clear D. Trimming cost V 0 bases and J 3 bases, with 3 bases left between them. Germline assignment: CDR1 LGHNA and CDR2 YNFKEQ. CDR3 length: 12 amino acids. Written as DNA, the CDR3 is TGTGCCAGCAGCCAAGACGGCTACGAGCAGTACTTC. This gives the protein CASSQDGYEQYF.

The chain links TRBV29-1 to TRBJ2-7, with a weak D call TRBD2 (7 bases). This CDR3 is built from 16 residues. V gave up 4 bases and J gave up 1 base, with 20 bases separating them. Germline V CDR1 and CDR2: SQVTM, ANQGSEA. CDR3 coding DNA: TGCAGCGTTGGTTGGGGGGGGCCGAGGGATTCCTACGAGCAGTACTTC. It encodes CSVGWGGPRDSYEQYF.

This clone was seen a few times. The rearrangement links TRBV23-1 to TRBJ1-1; 10 bases are a match to TRBD1. TRBV23-1 carries the ORF label, with uncertain function. V lost 11 bases and J lost 1; bases outside the gene matches: 10. The CDR3 has 15 amino acids. The CDR3 DNA reads as TGCGCCTCCTATCGCCGGGACAGGGGGAACACTGAAGCTTTCTTT. It encodes CASYRRDRGNTEAFF.

V usage is TRBV9 and J usage is TRBJ1-2; 9 bases fit TRBD1. Germline V gene lookup returns CDR1 SGDLS and CDR2 YYNGEE. This CDR3 has 13 amino acids. V gave up 3 bases and J gave up 7 bases; unmatched junction bases: 4. CDR3 loop: CASSAQGARGYTF. The CDR3 DNA follows: TGTGCCAGCAGCGCACAGGGGGCACGTGGCTACACCTTC.

The CDR3 spells CASRGDSVYGYTF. The CDR3 nucleotides read TGTGCCAGCAGAGGGGACAGCGTCTATGGCTACACCTTC. The chain links TRBV2 to TRBJ1-2; 7 bases match TRBD1. Germline assignment: CDR1 SNHLY and CDR2 FYNNEI. This CDR3 comprises 13 residues. The junction had 5 bases not matched to a gene; V was cut back by 6 bases and J by 4 bases.

The chain joins TRBV13 to TRBJ2-7; 11 nucleotides align to TRBD2. The CDR3 length is 15 residues. Germline V gene data show CDR1 as PRHDT and CDR2 as FYEKMQ (reference sequence). V gave up 5 bases and J gave up 3 bases; unmatched junction bases: 6. CDR3 loop: CASSPQTSGIYEQYF. CDR3 nucleotide sequence: TGTGCCAGCAGCCCCCAGACTAGCGGGATCTACGAGCAGTACTTC.

V usage is TRBV15 and J usage is TRBJ2-7, with a weak D call TRBD1 (6 bases). Trimming took off 5 bases at V and 0 bases at J, with 17 bases between the two ends. This CDR3 has 16 amino acids. CDR1 and CDR2 (germline): LNHNV, YYDKDF (reference sequence). The CDR3 DNA follows: TGTGCCACCAGCGGCTGGACAGCCCGAAACTCCTACGAGCAGTACTTC. Residues: CATSGWTARNSYEQYF.

This clone was counted only a few times. The rearrangement links TRBV10-3 to TRBJ2-7; the D gene is possibly TRBD1 (5 bases). V was trimmed by 5 bases and J by 1 base, leaving 12 bases between them. Germline assignment: CDR1 ENHRY and CDR2 SYGVKD. The CDR3 covers 14 residues. The CDR3: CAISTLDKSYEQYF. CDR3 nucleotide sequence: TGTGCCATCAGTACCTTGGACAAGTCCTACGAGCAGTACTTC.

In its sample, this clone was seen a few times. V and J are TRBV28 and TRBJ2-7; 10 bases match TRBD2. Germline V gives CDR1 MDHEN, CDR2 SYDVKM. J lost 6 bases, V lost 7 bases, and 12 bases had no gene match. This CDR3 contains 15 residues. CDR3 DNA: TGTGCCAGCATGAGTCTAGCGGGAGCCGTCGGCGAGCAGTACTTC. It specifies CASMSLAGAVGEQYF.